The entry that follows covers one T cell receptor beta chain sequence. Original handling: Amplification of reference gene primers was used by the study to estimate nucleated cell counts. Profiled with immunoSEQ multiplex PCR; TCRdb holds only in-frame clones, not every one. That table furnishes V, J and clone size, whereas the DNA furnished D and trimming. This table has 300,000 to 350,000 clones, 75% to 95% appearing once. Those enrolled in Seattle joined during active infection and were followed longitudinally afterward. This sample stems from a study of blood T cell repertoires in COVID-19. On the study more broadly: Sites in the United States, Italy and Spain provided acute and convalescent COVID-19 samples. The analysed material was cDNA or gDNA that came from T cells, B-cell-depleted T cells, or PBMCs.

Germline CDR1 reads SEHNR; CDR2 reads FQNEAQ (reference sequence). V lost 2 bases and J 5 bases, leaving 6 bases between the germline ends. The CDR3 runs 12 residues. J is TRBJ2-5 and V is TRBV7-9; no clear D gene. Sequencing input: peripheral blood. The TCR was taken from a woman in her thirties with COVID-19, enrolled during active disease. CDR3 sequence: CASSLNEETQYF. The CDR3 DNA is TGTGCCAGCAGCTTAAATGAGGAGACCCAGTACTTC.